These 15 T cell receptor beta chains were sequenced from one sample in a study of shared clonotypes between healthy human individuals. Only in-frame clones appear in the TCRdb table, and some are missing; sequencing was by immunoSEQ multiplex PCR. This sample has millions of clones, with 90% to 95% found just once. The material sequenced was naive CD4+ T cells sorted from blood. Subset specified: CD45RA+ positively selected. These receptors were taken from a man younger than 35 in good health.

V gene TRBV4-1 combines with J gene TRBJ1-2; 11 nucleotides line up with TRBD1. Germline-derived CDR1 and CDR2 are MGHRA and YSYEKL. The trim removed 1 base at V and 8 bases at J, leaving 6 bases unmatched. This CDR3 has 15 residues. Written as DNA, the CDR3 is TGCGCCAGCAGCCAAGGAGGACAGGGGGCGCAAGGCTACACCTTC. Protein: CASSQGGQGAQGYTF.

Of note for this clone: This specimen includes other DNA sequences encoding the same CDR3. J is TRBJ2-7 and V is TRBV7-2; D remains unclear. Germline CDR1 and CDR2: SGHTA and FQGNSA. The CDR3 is made up of 11 amino acids. The ends were cut back, 0 bases at V and 7 bases at J, with 4 bases in the middle. CDR3 sequence: CASSLATEQYF. CDR3 nucleotides: TGTGCCAGCAGCTTAGCTACTGAGCAGTACTTC.

The chain joins TRBV4-2 to TRBJ1-1; D is unresolved. This CDR3 spans 14 amino acids. Germline assignment: CDR1 LGHNA and CDR2 YNFKEQ. Trimming removed 1 base at V and 2 bases at J, with 8 bases between. CDR3 sequence: CASSQAWSNTEAFF. CDR3 in DNA: TGTGCCAGCAGCCAAGCTTGGTCTAACACTGAAGCTTTCTTT.

The V call is TRBV27, the J call TRBJ2-7; D may match TRBD1 or TRBD2 (6 bases each). Trimming removed 0 bases from V and 3 bases from J, with 12 bases in between. CDR1 MNHEY and CDR2 SMNVEV come from the germline V gene (reference sequence). The CDR3 spans 15 residues. The CDR3 DNA is TGTGCCAGCAGTTTATCAGGGGGGATGAACTACGAGCAGTACTTC. The encoded protein is CASSLSGGMNYEQYF.

The chain employs TRBV7-8 and TRBJ2-7; possible D gene TRBD2, 6 bases. Trimming cost V 3 bases and J 2 bases, with 17 bases left between them. Germline loops: CDR1 SGHVS, CDR2 FQNEAQ. CDR3 length: 16 residues. The CDR3 region has the DNA TGTGCCAGCAGCTTGTTCCGGGGCGGGGTAACCTACGAGCAGTACTTC. This gives the protein CASSLFRGGVTYEQYF.

The chain recombines TRBV19 with TRBJ1-4, with a weak D call TRBD1 (5 bases). The V end lost 6 bases, the J end lost 8 bases, and 16 bases lay between the germline ends. The length of the CDR3 is 14 residues. Germline V gene lookup returns CDR1 LNHDA and CDR2 SQIVND (reference sequence). The CDR3 DNA sequence: TGTGCCAGTAGAAGGGGCAGGGCGGACGAAAAACTGTTTTTT. Translation gives CASRRGRADEKLFF.

The V gene is TRBV19, the J gene TRBJ2-6, with a tentative D call TRBD1 (5 bases). This CDR3 comprises 23 residues. The germline V and J ends were trimmed by 5 bases and 0 bases, with 32 bases remaining between them. Germline lookup yields CDR1 LNHDA and CDR2 SQIVND (reference sequence). The CDR3 spells CASSPYTRGLIGHVSSGANVLTF. CDR3 sequence (DNA): TGTGCCAGTAGTCCCTATACTCGTGGGCTCATAGGACATGTTAGCTCTGGGGCCAACGTCCTGACTTTC.

V usage is TRBV9 and J usage is TRBJ2-7; D assignment may be TRBD1 or TRBD2 (5 bases each). Deletions cut 5 bases from V and 2 bases from J, with 17 bases between. The length of the CDR3 is 15 residues. Germline CDR1 and CDR2: SGDLS and YYNGEE. The CDR3, as DNA: TGTGCCAGCAGTCCCAGGTCGGGGCCTACCTACGAGCAGTACTTC. It translates to CASSPRSGPTYEQYF.

The J gene is TRBJ1-1, the V gene TRBV4-2; tentative D call: TRBD1 (6 bases). CDR1 and CDR2 (germline): LGHNA, YNFKEQ. The length of the CDR3 is 15 residues. Trimming stripped 6 bases from V and 2 bases from J, with 16 bases between. CDR3 nucleotides: TGTGCCAGCAGTCCTGGTTACAGGGAAAACACTGAAGCTTTCTTT. This sequence encodes CASSPGYRENTEAFF.

This clone was picked up a small number of times. The V call is TRBV30, the J call TRBJ1-2, with TRBD1 identical over 9 bases. The CDR3 extends over 12 amino acids. Germline loops: CDR1 GTSNPN, CDR2 SVGIG (reference sequence). Unmatched junction bases numbered 4, after V lost 3 bases and J lost 8 bases. CDR3 nucleotides: TGTGCCTGGAGCCGACAGGGGGAAGGCTACACCTTC. Amino acid sequence: CAWSRQGEGYTF.

The CDR3 loop is CASSASGRARAYEQYF. As DNA, the CDR3 is TGTGCCAGCAGCGCCAGCGGGAGGGCCAGGGCCTACGAGCAGTACTTC. The chain recombines TRBV9 with TRBJ2-7; 10 bases map to TRBD2. J was trimmed by 2 bases and V by 3 bases; bases with no gene match: 8. Germline values: CDR1 SGDLS, CDR2 YYNGEE. The CDR3 runs to 16 residues.

With regard to this clone: The same CDR3 can be traced to other DNA sequences in this sample. The J gene is TRBJ1-2, the V gene TRBV10-3; D ambiguous. CDR3 length equals 13 residues. The V end was cut by 0 bases, the J end by 2 bases, with 4 bases between. Germline values: CDR1 ENHRY, CDR2 SYGVKD. CDR3 DNA sequence: TGTGCCATCAGTGAGTCAGAAAACTATGGCTACACCTTC. As protein: CAISESENYGYTF.

V and J are TRBV5-1 and TRBJ2-1; D possibly uses TRBD1 or TRBD2 (5 bases each). V was cut by 4 bases and J by 4 bases, with 18 bases left in between. CDR1 SGHRS and CDR2 YFSETQ come from the germline V gene. The CDR3 is 16 residues long. The CDR3 sequence is CASSGLQGGIYNEQFF. The DNA of the CDR3 is TGCGCCAGCAGCGGACTCCAGGGTGGGATTTACAATGAGCAGTTCTTC.

The chain employs TRBV29-1 and TRBJ1-5, with unresolved D. The CDR3 has 13 residues. V gave up 4 bases and J gave up 2 bases, with 9 bases separating them. CDR1 is SQVTM and CDR2 is ANQGSEA in the germline V gene. The CDR3 is CSVAPDRNQPQHF. The CDR3 DNA follows: TGCAGCGTTGCCCCGGACCGCAATCAGCCCCAGCATTTT.

With respect to this clone: Within the sample, other DNA sequences also encode this same CDR3. The chain employs TRBV5-1 and TRBJ2-3; D may be TRBD2 (5 bases). The germline V gene has CDR1 SGHRS and CDR2 YFSETQ. Trimming left V 0 bases short and J 0 bases short, with 8 bases between. The CDR3 is made up of 15 amino acids. Here the CDR3 DNA reads TGCGCCAGCAGCTTGGGAGGAGGTAGCACAGATACGCAGTATTTT. This translates into CASSLGGGSTDTQYF. Drawing the rest from reference TRBV5-1 and TRBJ2-3, the complete variable domain is KAGVTQTPRYLIKTRGQQVTLSCSPISGHRSVSWYQQTPGQGLQFLFEYFSETQRNKGNFPGRFSGRQFSNSRSEMNVSTLELGDSALYLCASSLGGGSTDTQYFGPGTRLTVL.